What follows are 3 T cell receptor beta chains derived from one specimen sequenced in a study of T cells in Graves' hyperthyroidism and ophthalmopathy. RNA transcripts gave rise to amplified TCR beta CDR3 regions. TCR CDR3 regions were first amplified by RT-PCR with HTBI primers. TCRdb independently ran MiXCR on the multiplex PCR reads; one entry per CDR3 protein. Among about 700,000 distinct CDR3 sequences, just under 45% were seen once, and the ten largest hold approximately 7.2%. The sample consisted of peripheral blood or thyroid tissue (not recorded which). The origin of the receptors is an adult man with Graves' disease, either hyperthyroidism or ophthalmopathy (not recorded which).

V is TRBV5-1 and J is TRBJ2-5, with 7 bases identical to TRBD2. This CDR3 is built from 15 residues. Germline V gives CDR1 SGHRS, CDR2 YFSETQ. V shed 0 bases, J shed 5 bases, and the junction held 7 bases outside the gene matches. In nucleotides, the CDR3 is TGCGCCAGCAGCTTGGTCCGGGCTAGCGGTGAGACCCAGTACTTC. Amino acids: CASSLVRASGETQYF. The whole variable domain, filled in from reference TRBV5-1 and TRBJ2-5, reads KAGVTQTPRYLIKTRGQQVTLSCSPISGHRSVSWYQQTPGQGLQFLFEYFSETQRNKGNFPGRFSGRQFSNSRSEMNVSTLELGDSALYLCASSLVRASGETQYFGPGTRLLVL.

This clonotype was observed at least ten times. The rearrangement uses TRBV10-3 and TRBJ1-1; D gene uncertain. CDR1 is ENHRY and CDR2 is SYGVKD in the germline V gene. The CDR3 loop spans 14 amino acids. V was pared by 2 bases and J by 0 bases, with 7 bases between. CDR3 nucleotides: TGTGCCATCAGTGAGGGAGGGCTGAACACTGAAGCTTTCTTT. Translated: CAISEGGLNTEAFF.

In this sample, this clonotype turned up many times. The chain joins TRBV25-1 to TRBJ1-6; D ambiguous. Germline CDR1 is MGHDK and CDR2 is SYGVNS. Trimming cost V 6 bases and J 7 bases, with 16 bases left between them. This CDR3 spans 15 amino acids. CDR3 bases: TGTGCCAGCAGAGGTGGTCAGTCGCAAAATTCACCCCTCCACTTT. Translation gives CASRGGQSQNSPLHF.